This T cell receptor (beta chain) was identified during a study of beta chain features in type 1 diabetes. What was sequenced were expressed TCRB transcripts, since all of the isolated RNA had been reverse transcribed. TCRdb keeps only in-frame clones here, not all; method: immunoSEQ multiplex PCR. This sample yields more than 200,000 clones, of which roughly 16% are seen a single time; roughly 0.08% belongs to the top ten. General study findings and limits: When Type 1 diabetes patients were examined, their TCRB CDR3s proved moderately but significantly shorter in all four CD4+ subsets. The study found that naive, central memory and Treg TCRB repertoires appeared more similar in patients than in healthy donors.

CD45RO/CCR7/CD25/CD127/CD95/CD27 sorting isolated CD4+ naive, central memory, regulatory and stem cell-like memory cells. This clone was seen a few times. No antigen is known for it. CDR1 is SQVTM, CDR2 ANQGSEA, per germline. The CDR3 length is 11 residues. Trimming removed 7 bases from V and 2 bases from J, with 9 bases in between. This clonotype was obtained from a man aged 25-40 years with type 1 diabetes. Sequences were obtained from naive CD4+ T cells from blood. The genes are TRBV29-1 and TRBJ2-7, with a weak D call TRBD2 (6 bases). CDR3 amino acids: CSAGGTYEQYF. CDR3 in DNA: TGCAGCGCCGGGGGAACCTACGAGCAGTACTTC.